This T cell receptor beta chain comes out of a study of post-analysis software for immune sequencing data. Study-wide context: The patients showed relapsing-remitting, secondary progressive and progressive-relapsing multiple sclerosis courses.

Study-wide points: By F measure, strong co-clustering occurred among samples prepared in the same batch. Patients showed TRBV5-6, TRBV5-1 and TRBV20-1 among five TRBV segments more frequent than in controls. The normalized Chao1 diversity of multiple sclerosis patients was significantly lower than that of controls.

Carried by the TCR beta cDNA libraries were unique molecular identifiers. Once about 0.9 to 11 million T cells were used, roughly 500,000 cDNA molecules resulted. TCRdb independently ran MiXCR on the PCR reads; one entry per CDR3 protein. The sample has 650,000 to 850,000 distinct CDR3 sequences, approximately 44% seen once. Per the germline V gene, CDR1 is SEHNR and CDR2 is FQNEAQ (reference sequence). The CDR3 contains 13 residues. V dropped 5 bases and J dropped 1 base, with 7 bases sitting between them. This clonotype was recorded a few times. Its matching antigen is unknown. The sample consisted of blood. This TCR was recovered from a girl aged 5-17 years with multiple sclerosis. The chain has TRBV7-9 and TRBJ2-3; D call uncertain. The CDR3, as DNA: TGTGCCAGCAGCCCCGACCGCACAGATACGCAGTATTTT. Encoded protein: CASSPDRTDTQYF.